A selection of T cell receptor beta chains follows, all from one sample in a study of blood T cell repertoires in COVID-19. Generated by immunoSEQ multiplex PCR, the TCRdb table keeps only in-frame clones and is missing some. The sample yields fewer than 300,000 clones, 65% to 85% seen once. The specimen sequenced was peripheral blood. Receptor source: a human donor with COVID-19, enrolled during active disease. The donor label of this sample is uncertain. CDR3s include the opening cysteine and the closing phenylalanine or tryptophan. The D gene is left open where the match is weak. A clone size is listed for some rows: how often the clone was seen (once, few, many), or a class if it is expanded.

j_gene: TRBJ2-7
d_gene: -
abundance: -
v_gene: TRBV5-4
CDR3aa: CASSLDMARVAYEQYF
CDR3nt: TGTGCCAGCAGCTTGGATATGGCCAGGGTGGCCTACGAGCAGTACTTC

j_gene: TRBJ2-7
d_gene: -
abundance: -
v_gene: TRBV28
CDR3aa: CASISSYEQYF
CDR3nt: TGTGCCAGCATATCCTCCTACGAGCAGTACTTC

j_gene: TRBJ1-2
d_gene: -
abundance: -
v_gene: TRBV6-5
CDR3aa: CASSPMGAYGYTF
CDR3nt: TGTGCCAGCAGCCCAATGGGGGCCTATGGCTACACCTTC

j_gene: TRBJ1-5
d_gene: -
abundance: -
v_gene: TRBV27
CDR3aa: CASSQGTDSNQPQHF
CDR3nt: TGTGCCAGCAGTCAGGGGACCGATAGCAATCAGCCCCAGCATTTT

j_gene: TRBJ2-7
d_gene: -
abundance: -
v_gene: TRBV11-1
CDR3aa: CASSLARRTYEQYF
CDR3nt: TGTGCCAGCAGCTTAGCGCGCAGGACCTACGAGCAGTACTTC

j_gene: TRBJ1-1
d_gene: -
abundance: -
v_gene: TRBV6-5
CDR3aa: CASPGGQSTTEAFF
CDR3nt: TGTGCCAGCCCCGGGGGTCAGTCTACCACTGAAGCTTTCTTT

j_gene: TRBJ1-1
d_gene: TRBD1
abundance: -
v_gene: TRBV6-2/TRBV6-3
CDR3aa: CASSYAGQGRDMNTEAFF
CDR3nt: TGTGCCAGCAGTTACGCTGGACAGGGTCGGGACATGAACACTGAAGCTTTCTTT

j_gene: TRBJ1-2
d_gene: TRBD1
abundance: -
v_gene: TRBV30
CDR3aa: CAWSGTGGPNYGYTF
CDR3nt: TGTGCCTGGTCCGGGACAGGGGGCCCTAACTATGGCTACACCTTC

j_gene: TRBJ2-7
d_gene: -
abundance: -
v_gene: TRBV5-1
CDR3aa: CASSTGQTSTYEQYF
CDR3nt: TGCGCCAGCAGCACTGGACAAACGTCTACCTACGAGCAGTACTTC

j_gene: TRBJ1-5
d_gene: TRBD1
abundance: -
v_gene: TRBV19
CDR3aa: CASSILQGNQPQHF
CDR3nt: TGTGCCAGTAGTATCCTACAGGGGAATCAGCCCCAGCATTTT

j_gene: TRBJ2-1
d_gene: -
abundance: -
v_gene: TRBV9
CDR3aa: CASSVGRVMGNEQFF
CDR3nt: TGTGCCAGCAGCGTAGGGAGGGTAATGGGGAATGAGCAGTTCTTC

j_gene: TRBJ1-2
d_gene: -
abundance: -
v_gene: TRBV30
CDR3aa: CAWSSPRWGVGYTF
CDR3nt: TGTGCCTGGAGTTCACCGCGTTGGGGGGTCGGCTACACCTTC

j_gene: TRBJ2-1
d_gene: -
abundance: -
v_gene: TRBV30
CDR3aa: CAWSVAGASYNEQFF
CDR3nt: TGTGCCTGGAGTGTAGCCGGTGCCTCCTACAATGAGCAGTTCTTC

j_gene: TRBJ2-7
d_gene: -
abundance: -
v_gene: TRBV2
CDR3aa: CASEQVSSYEQYF
CDR3nt: TGTGCCAGCGAGCAGGTCTCTTCCTACGAGCAGTACTTC

j_gene: TRBJ2-7
d_gene: -
abundance: -
v_gene: TRBV7-2
CDR3aa: CASSFGTPLEQYF
CDR3nt: TGTGCCAGCAGCTTCGGGACTCCCCTCGAGCAGTACTTC

j_gene: TRBJ2-3
d_gene: -
abundance: -
v_gene: TRBV10-3
CDR3aa: CAISVEGGGYTQYF
CDR3nt: TGTGCCATCAGTGTTGAGGGAGGGGGGTATACGCAGTATTTT

j_gene: TRBJ1-2
d_gene: TRBD1
abundance: few
v_gene: TRBV14
CDR3aa: CASSQTGTGGFGYGYTF
CDR3nt: TGTGCCAGCAGCCAAACCGGGACAGGAGGGTTCGGCTATGGCTACACCTTC

j_gene: TRBJ2-1
d_gene: -
abundance: -
v_gene: TRBV3-1/TRBV3-2
CDR3aa: CASSQGRNGNEQFF
CDR3nt: TGTGCCAGCAGCCAGGGGCGGAACGGCAATGAGCAGTTCTTC

j_gene: TRBJ1-1
d_gene: -
abundance: once
v_gene: TRBV6-5
CDR3aa: CASSSRASMNTEAFF
CDR3nt: TGTGCCAGCAGTTCCAGGGCTAGTATGAACACTGAAGCTTTCTTT

j_gene: TRBJ1-1
d_gene: TRBD1
abundance: -
v_gene: TRBV5-1
CDR3aa: CASSPGGSTEAFF
CDR3nt: TGCGCCAGCAGCCCAGGGGGTAGCACTGAAGCTTTCTTT

j_gene: TRBJ2-3
d_gene: TRBD2
abundance: -
v_gene: TRBV5-1
CDR3aa: CASRSTLAGRTDTQYF
CDR3nt: TGCGCCAGCAGATCGACCTTAGCGGGCCGCACAGATACGCAGTATTTT

j_gene: TRBJ2-1
d_gene: TRBD1
abundance: -
v_gene: TRBV7-3
CDR3aa: CASSPPGTGGYNEQFF
CDR3nt: TGTGCCAGCAGCCCCCCCGGGACAGGGGGGTACAATGAGCAGTTCTTC

j_gene: TRBJ1-1
d_gene: -
abundance: -
v_gene: TRBV27
CDR3aa: CASSLRHGNTEAFF
CDR3nt: TGTGCCAGCAGTTTGCGGCACGGGAACACTGAAGCTTTCTTT

j_gene: TRBJ1-6
d_gene: TRBD1
abundance: -
v_gene: TRBV19
CDR3aa: CASSIGQGGRISPLHF
CDR3nt: TGTGCCAGTAGTATTGGACAGGGGGGCCGAATTTCACCCCTCCACTTT

j_gene: TRBJ1-5
d_gene: -
abundance: -
v_gene: TRBV30
CDR3aa: CAWSDQDTNQPQHF
CDR3nt: TGTGCCTGGAGTGATCAGGACACCAATCAGCCCCAGCATTTT

j_gene: TRBJ1-1
d_gene: -
abundance: -
v_gene: TRBV11-3
CDR3aa: CASSQVAGTEAFF
CDR3nt: TGTGCCAGCAGCCAGGTGGCGGGGACTGAAGCTTTCTTT

j_gene: TRBJ2-7
d_gene: TRBD1
abundance: -
v_gene: TRBV19
CDR3aa: CASKDRGTYEQYF
CDR3nt: TGTGCCAGTAAAGACAGGGGTACCTACGAGCAGTACTTC

j_gene: TRBJ1-6
d_gene: TRBD1
abundance: -
v_gene: TRBV15
CDR3aa: CATSRDQQGSNSPLHF
CDR3nt: TGTGCCACCAGCAGAGATCAACAGGGGAGTAATTCACCCCTCCACTTT

j_gene: TRBJ2-7
d_gene: TRBD2
abundance: -
v_gene: TRBV27
CDR3aa: CASSLSAGASQYYEQYF
CDR3nt: TGTGCCAGCAGTTTATCGGCGGGAGCATCACAATACTACGAGCAGTACTTC

j_gene: TRBJ1-1
d_gene: TRBD1
abundance: -
v_gene: TRBV27
CDR3aa: CASSLWLNRGHGKGTTEAFF
CDR3nt: TGTGCCAGCAGTTTATGGCTGAACAGGGGGCATGGAAAAGGCACCACTGAAGCTTTCTTT

j_gene: TRBJ2-3
d_gene: TRBD1
abundance: -
v_gene: TRBV18
CDR3aa: CASSRGQGDGDTQYF
CDR3nt: TGTGCCAGCTCACGGGGACAGGGAGACGGAGATACGCAGTATTTT

j_gene: TRBJ2-7
d_gene: -
abundance: -
v_gene: TRBV7-9
CDR3aa: CASSDFLEQYF
CDR3nt: TGTGCCAGCAGTGACTTTTTAGAGCAGTACTTC

j_gene: TRBJ1-1
d_gene: -
abundance: -
v_gene: TRBV9
CDR3aa: CASSVGRTDTEAFF
CDR3nt: TGTGCCAGCAGCGTAGGGAGGACGGACACTGAAGCTTTCTTT

j_gene: TRBJ2-2
d_gene: TRBD2
abundance: -
v_gene: TRBV2
CDR3aa: CASRNGLAGGELFF
CDR3nt: TGTGCCAGCAGAAACGGACTAGCCGGAGGGGAGCTGTTTTTT

j_gene: TRBJ2-7
d_gene: TRBD1
abundance: -
v_gene: TRBV19
CDR3aa: CASSQQEGAAYEQYF
CDR3nt: TGTGCCAGTAGTCAGCAAGAGGGGGCGGCCTACGAGCAGTACTTC

j_gene: TRBJ2-7
d_gene: -
abundance: -
v_gene: TRBV19
CDR3aa: CASSINQLAVFEQYF
CDR3nt: TGTGCCAGTAGTATAAATCAACTAGCCGTCTTCGAGCAGTACTTC

j_gene: TRBJ1-1
d_gene: -
abundance: -
v_gene: TRBV27
CDR3aa: CASRRQNTEAFF
CDR3nt: TGTGCCAGCAGGAGGCAAAACACTGAAGCTTTCTTT

j_gene: TRBJ2-1
d_gene: -
abundance: once
v_gene: TRBV3-1/TRBV3-2
CDR3aa: CASSQDLLANEQFF
CDR3nt: TGTGCCAGCAGCCAAGATTTACTAGCCAATGAGCAGTTCTTC

j_gene: TRBJ2-7
d_gene: -
abundance: -
v_gene: TRBV7-9
CDR3aa: CASSINSYEQYF
CDR3nt: TGTGCCAGCAGCATCAACAGCTACGAGCAGTACTTC

j_gene: TRBJ2-7
d_gene: TRBD1
abundance: -
v_gene: TRBV15
CDR3aa: CATSRGRTGVYEQYF
CDR3nt: TGTGCCACCAGCAGAGGCCGGACAGGGGTCTACGAGCAGTACTTC

j_gene: TRBJ2-7
d_gene: TRBD1
abundance: -
v_gene: TRBV5-1
CDR3aa: CASNRGGGYEQYF
CDR3nt: TGCGCCAGCAATCGAGGGGGCGGCTACGAGCAGTACTTC

j_gene: TRBJ1-1
d_gene: -
abundance: -
v_gene: TRBV21-1
CDR3aa: CASSKGCLAGGYTEAFF
CDR3nt: TGTGCCAGCAGCAAAGGGTGTCTAGCAGGGGGGTACACTGAAGCTTTCTTT

j_gene: TRBJ2-5
d_gene: TRBD1
abundance: -
v_gene: TRBV2
CDR3aa: CASMRDSVGETQYF
CDR3nt: TGTGCCAGCATGAGGGACAGTGTCGGAGAGACCCAGTACTTC

j_gene: TRBJ2-5
d_gene: -
abundance: -
v_gene: TRBV21-1
CDR3aa: CASSRINSCHFQETQYF
CDR3nt: TGTGCCAGCAGCAGAATCAACAGCTGCCACTTCCAAGAGACCCAGTACTTC

j_gene: TRBJ2-7
d_gene: -
abundance: once
v_gene: TRBV7-3
CDR3aa: CASSPSGRSIEQYF
CDR3nt: TGTGCCAGCAGCCCAAGTGGGAGGAGCATCGAGCAGTACTTC

j_gene: TRBJ1-4
d_gene: -
abundance: once
v_gene: TRBV5-5
CDR3aa: CASSSSREATNEKLFF
CDR3nt: TGTGCCAGCAGCTCCTCTCGGGAGGCAACTAATGAAAAACTGTTTTTT

j_gene: TRBJ2-7
d_gene: TRBD1
abundance: -
v_gene: TRBV3-1/TRBV3-2
CDR3aa: CASSQPLGPGQGAGEQYF
CDR3nt: TGTGCCAGCAGCCAACCGTTGGGTCCCGGACAGGGGGCTGGCGAGCAGTACTTC

j_gene: TRBJ1-2
d_gene: TRBD1
abundance: -
v_gene: TRBV9
CDR3aa: CASSPQRGQGVLGYTF
CDR3nt: TGTGCCAGCAGCCCGCAGAGGGGACAGGGGGTATTAGGCTACACCTTC

j_gene: TRBJ1-3
d_gene: -
abundance: -
v_gene: TRBV4-3
CDR3aa: CASSQDWQVSGNTIYF
CDR3nt: TGCGCCAGCAGCCAAGACTGGCAGGTCTCTGGAAACACCATATATTTT

j_gene: TRBJ2-2
d_gene: TRBD2
abundance: -
v_gene: TRBV7-3
CDR3aa: CASSILAGGPGELFF
CDR3nt: TGTGCCAGCAGCATTCTAGCGGGAGGGCCCGGGGAGCTGTTTTTT

j_gene: TRBJ1-2
d_gene: -
abundance: once
v_gene: TRBV10-3
CDR3aa: CAITPDMAENYGYTF
CDR3nt: TGTGCCATCACTCCGGACATGGCGGAAAACTATGGCTACACCTTC

j_gene: TRBJ1-6
d_gene: TRBD1
abundance: -
v_gene: TRBV7-9
CDR3aa: CASSSGTGNNSPLHF
CDR3nt: TGTGCCAGCAGCTCCGGGACAGGCAATAATTCACCCCTCCACTTT